The T cell receptor beta chain described here comes from a study of blood T cell repertoires in COVID-19. Study-level information: Material from acute and convalescent COVID-19 was sourced from the United States, Italy and Spain. T cells, B-cell-depleted T cells, or PBMCs provided the cDNA or gDNA that served as material.

Original methodology: Amplified reference gene primers provided the basis for estimating nucleated cell counts. Sequencing used immunoSEQ multiplex PCR; TCRdb keeps in-frame clones, though not all of them. Clone size and V and J calls were adopted from that table, with D and trimming inferred from the DNA. The sample holds about 140,000 clones, 88% seen once. This clone was detected only a few times. The source is a woman in her forties or fifties with acute or convalescent COVID-19. What was sequenced was peripheral blood.

CDR3 region: CATSGPGGQSYRETQYF. As DNA, the CDR3 is TGTGCCACCAGTGGACCCGGGGGACAGTCCTACAGGGAGACCCAGTACTTC. The V call is TRBV24-1, the J call TRBJ2-5; a weak D match, TRBD1 (7 bases). The CDR3 sequence is 17 residues long. Germline assignment: CDR1 KGHDR and CDR2 SFDVKD. Trimming cost V 5 bases and J 5 bases, with 23 bases left between them.